These 24 T cell receptor beta chains were all obtained from the same sample, sequenced in a study of spatial heterogeneity in lung cancer (dated by TCRdb to between 2018 and 2021). What the time point label conveys for this sample: sample taken at primary tumor resection. To prepare the library, 5' RACE was applied. These reads were obtained on a NextSeq 500. TCRdb took the public reads, trimmed them with fastp at Q25, ran MiXCR for clone calling and kept in-frame beta chains. Entries that share a CDR3 protein sequence are merged under the most common genes and DNA. Recorded for this sample are 40,000 to 55,000 distinct CDR3 sequences; roughly 13% of them occurred a single time. The top ten constitute about 55% of the sample. Sequenced material: PBMCs, taken at surgery. Every receptor here comes from a male donor with early-stage non-small cell lung cancer.

The table lists this clonotype with a few counts. The rearrangement links TRBV24-1 to TRBJ2-6; 8 nucleotides agree with TRBD1. CDR3 length: 17 amino acids. The trim removed 5 bases at V and 1 base at J, leaving 6 bases unmatched. Germline CDR1 and CDR2: KGHDR and SFDVKD. The chain's CDR3 is CATSGAGTGSGANVLTF. The CDR3 bases are TGTGCCACCAGTGGCGCGGGGACAGGATCTGGGGCCAACGTCCTGACTTTC.

The rearrangement joins TRBV20-1 to TRBJ2-7, with 9 bases identical to TRBD2. The germline gives CDR1 DFQATT, CDR2 SNEGSKA (reference sequence). This CDR3 contains 15 residues. J lost 0 bases, V lost 0 bases, and 3 bases had no gene match. CDR3 nucleotides: TGCAGTGCTAGAGAACTAGCGGGTCTCTCCTACGAGCAGTACTTC. Translated, it gives CSARELAGLSYEQYF.

This clonotype appeared a few times. The V gene is TRBV7-2, the J gene TRBJ1-4; 7 positions match TRBD1. Germline CDR1 and CDR2: SGHTA and FQGNSA. CDR3 length: 15 residues. Trimming removed 6 bases from V and 0 bases from J; junction bases left unmatched: 4. The CDR3 nucleotides read TGTGCCAGCAGACGAGGGGGCCCAACTAATGAAAAACTGTTTTTT. Translation: CASRRGGPTNEKLFF.

This clonotype was found many times. CDR3 sequence: CSGTGPIGTQYF. As DNA, the CDR3 is TGCAGCGGGACAGGGCCGATAGGGACCCAGTACTTC. V is TRBV29-1 and J is TRBJ2-5; 8 bases line up with TRBD1. The CDR3 contains 12 residues. CDR1 and CDR2 (germline): SQVTM, ANQGSEA. V was pared by 7 bases and J by 7 bases, with 8 bases of the junction left unmatched.

This clonotype was counted between two and nine times. The chain employs TRBV20-1 and TRBJ1-4; no reliable D call. There are 14 residues in the CDR3. V shed 4 bases and J shed 0 bases, with 9 bases lying between them. Looked up from germline, CDR1 is DFQATT and CDR2 is SNEGSKA (reference sequence). CDR3 in DNA: TGCAGTGCTATGACTGACGCAACTAATGAAAAACTGTTTTTT. As protein: CSAMTDATNEKLFF.

V gene TRBV19 combines with J gene TRBJ2-3; 7 bases are shared with TRBD2. In germline, CDR1 is LNHDA, CDR2 SQIVND (reference sequence). V lost 1 base and J lost 5; bases outside the gene matches: 9. The CDR3 spans 16 residues. The CDR3 DNA reads TGTGCCAGTAGTATAGCCGCTCTAGCGGACCGAGATACGCAGTATTTT. Protein: CASSIAALADRDTQYF. The complete variable domain, with remaining parts taken from reference TRBV19 and TRBJ2-3, reads DGGITQSPKYLFRKEGQNVTLSCEQNLNHDAMYWYRQDPGQGLRLIYYSQIVNDFQKGDIAEGYSVSREKKESFPLTVTSAQKNPTAFYLCASSIAALADRDTQYFGPGTRLTVL.

This clonotype came up a few times. This chain links TRBV11-2 with TRBJ1-4; the D gene is possibly TRBD1 (6 bases). V was shortened by 7 bases and J by 0 bases, with 21 bases between the two germline ends. Germline CDR1 reads SGHAT; CDR2 reads FQNNGV. The CDR3 is 18 residues long. The CDR3 DNA is TGTGCCAGCACCAAGAGCGGACAGCCTATTCCAACTAATGAAAAACTGTTTTTT. Protein: CASTKSGQPIPTNEKLFF.

This clonotype was counted many times. The rearrangement uses TRBV5-1 and TRBJ1-1; D is perhaps TRBD1 (6 bases). This CDR3 region has 14 residues. Deletions cut 4 bases from V and 5 bases from J, with 15 bases between. CDR1 and CDR2 from the germline V gene are SGHRS and YFSETQ. The CDR3 sequence is CASSSTGLETEAFF. The CDR3, as DNA: TGCGCCAGCAGCAGTACAGGGCTGGAGACTGAAGCTTTCTTT.

The chain combines TRBV20-1 with TRBJ1-4; unclear D gene. The CDR3 length is 15 residues. Between the trimmed V and J ends, which lost 0 bases and 0 bases, there was a span of 8 bases. Germline V lookup: CDR1 DFQATT, CDR2 SNEGSKA (reference sequence). This CDR3 reads CSARDSSATNEKLFF. CDR3 DNA: TGCAGTGCTAGAGATTCGAGTGCAACTAATGAAAAACTGTTTTTT.

This clonotype was detected ten times or more. The V and J genes are TRBV11-2 and TRBJ1-1; no clear D. The CDR3 totals 13 residues. V was shortened by 2 bases and J by 1 base, with 5 bases between the two germline ends. Germline CDR1 SGHAT, CDR2 FQNNGV. CDR3 sequence: CASSLSPNTEAFF. In nucleotides, the CDR3 is TGTGCCAGCAGCTTAAGTCCGAACACTGAAGCTTTCTTT.

The CDR3 DNA is TGTGCCAGCAGCTTGGGACTAGACGGAGAGACCCAGTACTTC. It translates to CASSLGLDGETQYF. The V gene is TRBV7-3, the J gene TRBJ2-5; 8 bases line up with TRBD2. After removal of 3 bases from V and 4 bases from J, the junction contained 4 bases not matched to a gene. This CDR3 contains 14 residues. Germline assignment: CDR1 SGHTA and CDR2 FQGTGA. The full variable domain, in which reference TRBV7-3 and TRBJ2-5 provide the parts outside the CDR3, is GAGVSQTPSNKVTEKGKYVELRCDPISGHTALYWYRQSLGQGPEFLIYFQGTGAADDSGLPNDRFFAVRPEGSVSTLKIQRTERGDSAVYLCASSLGLDGETQYFGPGTRLLVL.

This clonotype was observed many times. The rearrangement links TRBV7-2 to TRBJ1-2; D not resolved. This CDR3 has 13 amino acids. In germline, CDR1 is SGHTA, CDR2 FQGNSA. V lost 5 bases and J 4 bases, leaving 11 bases between the germline ends. The CDR3 bases are TGTGCCAGCAGCCAAGGCGGCCTCTATGGCTACACCTTC. Protein: CASSQGGLYGYTF. Complete variable domain (other parts from reference TRBV7-2 and TRBJ1-2): GAGVSQSPSNKVTEKGKDVELRCDPISGHTALYWYRQSLGQGLEFLIYFQGNSAPDKSGLPSDRFSAERTGGSVSTLTIQRTQQEDSAVYLCASSQGGLYGYTFGSGTRLTVV.

This clonotype was counted between two and nine times. The V and J genes are TRBV7-2 and TRBJ2-2, with D perhaps matching TRBD2 (6 bases). Per germline, CDR1 SGHTA and CDR2 FQGNSA. The ends were cut back, 3 bases at V and 7 bases at J, with 12 bases in the middle. The length of the CDR3 is 14 residues. The CDR3 sequence: CASSFARGGGELFF. In DNA, the CDR3 is TGTGCCAGCAGCTTTGCTAGGGGAGGCGGGGAGCTGTTTTTT.

This clonotype was picked up many times. The chain links TRBV7-3 to TRBJ2-3, with no clear D. The V gene lost 4 bases and the J gene lost 8 bases, with 7 bases spanning the gap. CDR3 size: 11 residues. CDR1 SGHTA and CDR2 FQGTGA come from the germline V gene. The CDR3 DNA sequence: TGTGCCAGCAGCTCGGGTGGTACGCAGTATTTT. Amino acid sequence: CASSSGGTQYF.

The rearrangement links TRBV12-3 or TRBV12-4 to TRBJ1-5, with 9 nucleotides matching TRBD1. The V segment lost 5 bases and the J segment 7 bases; nucleotides outside the gene matches: 9. The CDR3 sequence is 15 residues long. The DNA for the CDR3 is TGTGCCAGCAGTATAACGGGACAGGGTCTGCAGCCCCAGCATTTT. This encodes CASSITGQGLQPQHF.

The J gene is TRBJ2-7, the V gene TRBV11-2, with 8 bases that match TRBD1. Germline V gene data show CDR1 as SGHAT and CDR2 as FQNNGV. The CDR3 is 15 amino acids. J gave up 9 bases and V 0 bases, and 10 bases lay outside the gene matches. The chain's CDR3 is CASSLDSDRANGQYF. The CDR3 DNA is TGTGCCAGCAGCTTAGACTCGGACAGGGCCAACGGGCAGTACTTC.

This clonotype has just a few counts. The chain is built from TRBV29-1 and TRBJ2-7, with D tentatively TRBD1 (6 bases). The CDR3 is 13 residues long. Trimming left V 6 bases short and J 3 bases short, with 15 bases between. Germline loops: CDR1 SQVTM, CDR2 ANQGSEA. The CDR3 loop reads CSVSRDIYYEQYF. CDR3 bases: TGCAGCGTATCACGGGACATTTACTACGAGCAGTACTTC.

This clonotype was observed at least ten times. The chain has TRBV20-1 and TRBJ2-7; TRBD2 matches at 7 bases. V lost 2 bases to trimming and J lost 2 bases; unmatched junction nucleotides: 9. The CDR3 is made up of 15 amino acids. Germline V gives CDR1 DFQATT, CDR2 SNEGSKA (reference sequence). CDR3 DNA sequence: TGCAGTGCTAGACGACTAGCCCGGGATCCCTACGAGCAGTACTTC. It codes for CSARRLARDPYEQYF.

Only a few counts were recorded for this clonotype. V gene TRBV7-2 combines with J gene TRBJ2-7; 10 nucleotides agree with TRBD1. From germline, CDR1 is SGHTA and CDR2 FQGNSA. Trimming cost V 8 bases and J 2 bases; bases outside gene matches: 6. The CDR3 length is 14 residues. The CDR3 nucleotides are TGTGCCAGCCGGACAGGGGGTTCTCCCTACGAGCAGTACTTC. As protein: CASRTGGSPYEQYF. Full variable domain (missing parts from reference TRBV7-2 and TRBJ2-7): GAGVSQSPSNKVTEKGKDVELRCDPISGHTALYWYRQSLGQGLEFLIYFQGNSAPDKSGLPSDRFSAERTGGSVSTLTIQRTQQEDSAVYLCASRTGGSPYEQYFGPGTRLTVT.

This clonotype showed up just a few times. The chain employs TRBV7-6 and TRBJ1-1; TRBD1 is a possible D gene (6 bases). Germline V gene sequence: CDR1 SGHVS, CDR2 FNYEAQ. The CDR3 loop spans 14 amino acids. Trimming cost V 4 bases and J 1 base, with 10 bases left between them. CDR3: CASSWGQGNTEAFF. CDR3 in DNA: TGTGCCAGCAGCTGGGGGCAGGGGAACACTGAAGCTTTCTTT. Filled out from reference TRBV7-6 and TRBJ1-1, the complete variable domain reads GAGVSQSPRYKVTKRGQDVALRCDPISGHVSLYWYRQALGQGPEFLTYFNYEAQQDKSGLPNDRFSAERPEGSISTLTIQRTEQRDSAMYRCASSWGQGNTEAFFGQGTRLTVV.

This clonotype was counted only a few times. This sequence joins TRBV15 and TRBJ2-5; 11 bases are a match to TRBD2. V lost 4 bases and J lost 0; bases outside the gene matches: 4. The CDR3 is 16 residues long. Germline lookup yields CDR1 LNHNV and CDR2 YYDKDF (reference sequence). CDR3 sequence (DNA): TGTGCCACCAGCACCAGACTAGCGGGAAACCAAGAGACCCAGTACTTC. It codes for CATSTRLAGNQETQYF. The complete variable domain, with remaining parts taken from reference TRBV15 and TRBJ2-5, reads DAMVIQNPRYQVTQFGKPVTLSCSQTLNHNVMYWYQQKSSQAPKLLFHYYDKDFNNEADTPDNFQSRRPNTSFCFLDIRSPGLGDTAMYLCATSTRLAGNQETQYFGPGTRLLVL.

This clonotype showed up many times. The J gene is TRBJ2-5, the V gene TRBV6-1; D not resolved. Trimming pared 5 bases from V and 1 base from J, leaving 11 bases between. This CDR3 region has 14 residues. Per germline, CDR1 MNHNS and CDR2 SASEGT. Here the CDR3 reads CASSKTRIQETQYF. The CDR3 DNA reads TGTGCCAGCAGTAAGACCCGCATCCAAGAGACCCAGTACTTC.

This clonotype appeared a few times. V is TRBV19 and J is TRBJ1-5; no clear D gene. The CDR3 consists of 15 residues. The germline V gene encodes CDR1 LNHDA and CDR2 SQIVND (reference sequence). Trimming took off 5 bases at V and 1 base at J, with 12 bases between the two ends. The CDR3 protein is CASSPWLKSNQPQHF. In DNA, the CDR3 is TGTGCCAGTAGTCCTTGGTTGAAAAGCAATCAGCCCCAGCATTTT. Full variable domain (remainder filled in from reference TRBV19 and TRBJ1-5): DGGITQSPKYLFRKEGQNVTLSCEQNLNHDAMYWYRQDPGQGLRLIYYSQIVNDFQKGDIAEGYSVSREKKESFPLTVTSAQKNPTAFYLCASSPWLKSNQPQHFGDGTRLSIL.

This clonotype was observed a handful of times. The rearrangement uses TRBV5-1 and TRBJ1-1; D call uncertain. V lost 0 bases to trimming and J lost 7 bases, with 13 bases between them. CDR3 length: 14 amino acids. Germline CDR1 SGHRS, CDR2 YFSETQ. The CDR3 nucleotides are TGCGCCAGCAGCTTGGTCGGGAGTGGTGATGAAGCTTTCTTT. It encodes CASSLVGSGDEAFF. Combining the CDR3 with reference TRBV5-1 and TRBJ1-1 gives the whole variable domain KAGVTQTPRYLIKTRGQQVTLSCSPISGHRSVSWYQQTPGQGLQFLFEYFSETQRNKGNFPGRFSGRQFSNSRSEMNVSTLELGDSALYLCASSLVGSGDEAFFGQGTRLTVV.